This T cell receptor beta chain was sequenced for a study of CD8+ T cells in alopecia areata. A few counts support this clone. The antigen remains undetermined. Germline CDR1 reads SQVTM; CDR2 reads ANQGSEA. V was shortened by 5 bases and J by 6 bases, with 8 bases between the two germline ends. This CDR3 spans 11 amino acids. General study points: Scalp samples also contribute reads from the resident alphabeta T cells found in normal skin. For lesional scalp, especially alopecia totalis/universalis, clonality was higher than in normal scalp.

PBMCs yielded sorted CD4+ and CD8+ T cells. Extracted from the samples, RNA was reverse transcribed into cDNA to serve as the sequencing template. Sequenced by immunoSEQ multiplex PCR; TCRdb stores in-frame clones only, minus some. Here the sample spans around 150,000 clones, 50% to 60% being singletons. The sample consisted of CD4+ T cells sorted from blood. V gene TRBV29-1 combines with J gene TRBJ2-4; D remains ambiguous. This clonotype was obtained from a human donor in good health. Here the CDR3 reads CSVNLGNIQYF. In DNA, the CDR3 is TGCAGCGTTAATCTTGGAAACATTCAGTACTTC.